This is a list of T cell receptor beta chains from one sample in a study of blood T cell repertoires in COVID-19. TCRdb's copy holds only in-frame clones and misses some; the assay was immunoSEQ multiplex PCR. The data contain fewer than 200,000 clones, 85% to 90% of them singletons. Source material: peripheral blood. Receptor source: a man aged 40-55 years with active or convalescent COVID-19. Each CDR3 is given with its conserved first and last residue. A D gene is named only where the DNA matches it firmly. Some rows have no size entry. The others give once, few or many, or a class for an expanded clone.

TRBV28	TRBJ1-2	TRBD1	.	TGTGCCAGCAGTTCCGGGACAGGACCTCTGTCCGTGGGTGGCTACACCTTC	CASSSGTGPLSVGGYTF
TRBV24-1	TRBJ1-2	.	.	TGTGCCACCAGTGATGGGGCCTCCCCGCGGGGTGGCTACACCTTC	CATSDGASPRGGYTF
TRBV7-9	TRBJ2-7	TRBD1	.	TGTGCCAGCAGCTTATTTAGGACAGGGGGCGAGCAGTACTTC	CASSLFRTGGEQYF
TRBV29-1	TRBJ2-7	.	.	TGCAGCGTTGTATTGGGACTTACCTACGAGCAGTACTTC	CSVVLGLTYEQYF
TRBV20-1	TRBJ1-1	.	.	TGCAGTGGAACAGGGAACACTGAAGCTTTCTTT	CSGTGNTEAFF
TRBV21-1	TRBJ1-3	.	.	TGTGCCAGCCCCGCGGGAGGATCTGGAAACACCATATATTTT	CASPAGGSGNTIYF
TRBV13	TRBJ2-5	TRBD1	.	TGTGCCAGCAGCTGGGCCGGGACAGGGCCGGGACGAGAGACCCAGTACTTC	CASSWAGTGPGRETQYF
TRBV6-2/TRBV6-3	TRBJ2-7	TRBD1	.	TGTGCCAGCAGTTCCGCGGGACAGGGGAACGGCTACGAGCAGTACTTC	CASSSAGQGNGYEQYF
TRBV30	TRBJ1-1	.	.	TGTGCCTGGGGGGTAGCGGACACTGAAGCTTTCTTT	CAWGVADTEAFF
TRBV11-3	TRBJ1-2	.	.	TGTGCCAGCAGCTTCGGGGGGCGAGGCTACACCTTC	CASSFGGRGYTF
TRBV5-1	TRBJ2-6	TRBD1	.	TGCGCCAGCAGCTCCTCCGGGACAGCCTCTGGGGCCAACGTCCTGACTTTC	CASSSSGTASGANVLTF
TRBV6-9	TRBJ1-3	TRBD1	.	TGTGCCACCTTCCGGACAGGGGATCGAAACACCATATATTTT	CATFRTGDRNTIYF
TRBV5-1	TRBJ2-5	.	.	TGCGCCAGCAGCTACGGACAACAAGAGACCCAGTACTTC	CASSYGQQETQYF
TRBV7-9	TRBJ2-7	.	.	TGTGCCAGCAGCTTCTCCAGCTCCTACGAGCAGTACTTC	CASSFSSSYEQYF
TRBV15	TRBJ2-1	.	.	TGTGCCACCAGTGGGGCAGATACCTACAATGAGCAGTTCTTC	CATSGADTYNEQFF
TRBV6-5	TRBJ1-2	.	.	TGTGCCAGCAGTTACTCGACAGGCTATGGCTACACCTTC	CASSYSTGYGYTF
TRBV19	TRBJ1-4	.	.	TGTGCCAGTAGACAGACAGCAAGGAACGAAAAACTGTTTTTT	CASRQTARNEKLFF
TRBV10-3	TRBJ1-2	TRBD1	.	TGTGCCATCAGTGCCAGGGGGCTCGGCTATGGCTACACCTTC	CAISARGLGYGYTF
TRBV14	TRBJ1-6	.	.	TGTGCCAGCAGCCAAGATCTTCCCGGAGGTGGTTCACCCCTCCACTTT	CASSQDLPGGGSPLHF
TRBV5-5	TRBJ2-5	TRBD2	.	TGTGCCAGCAGCACTGTAGGCGGGGGTGTGGAGACCCAGTACTTC	CASSTVGGGVETQYF
TRBV19	TRBJ2-3	.	.	TGTGCCAGTAGTCTCCAGCGGATTCTCGGAGATACGCAGTATTTT	CASSLQRILGDTQYF
TRBV10-3	TRBJ2-1	.	.	TGTGCCATCAGTGAGTCCTCGGGTGAGCAGTTCTTC	CAISESSGEQFF
TRBV11-2	TRBJ1-1	.	.	TGTGCCAGCAGCTTAGAGTCCCTAACTGAAGCTTTCTTT	CASSLESLTEAFF
TRBV3-1/TRBV3-2	TRBJ2-3	TRBD2	.	TGTGCCAGCAGCCAAGACCTACTAGCGACTAGCACAGATACGCAGTATTTT	CASSQDLLATSTDTQYF
TRBV6-2/TRBV6-3	TRBJ1-5	TRBD1	.	TGTGCCAGCAGCCAAGGGACAGCTAGCAATCAGCCTCAGCATTTT	CASSQGTASNQPQHF
TRBV2	TRBJ1-1	.	.	TGTGCCAGCACCGAAACAGGGAGGAACACTGAAGCTTTCTTT	CASTETGRNTEAFF
TRBV5-1	TRBJ2-3	TRBD2	.	TGCGCCAGCAGCTACGGGACTAGCGGCGACACCGGCACAGATACGCAGTATTTT	CASSYGTSGDTGTDTQYF
TRBV4-1	TRBJ1-4	TRBD1	few	TGCGCCAGCAGCCAAACAGGGGGCCGTAATGAAAAACTGTTTTTT	CASSQTGGRNEKLFF
TRBV3-1/TRBV3-2	TRBJ2-2	.	.	TGTGCCAGCAGCCAAGAATCTAGCATTTCCACCGGGGAGCTGTTTTTT	CASSQESSISTGELFF
TRBV28	TRBJ2-1	.	.	TGTGCCAGTTCGCGATCGAATGAGCAGTTCTTC	CASSRSNEQFF
TRBV2	TRBJ2-1	.	.	TGTGCCAGCAGTGAAAGCAGGGACAATGAGCAGTTCTTC	CASSESRDNEQFF
TRBV7-9	TRBJ1-4	.	.	TGTGCCAGCAGGCGGGGTAATGAAAAACTGTTTTTT	CASRRGNEKLFF
TRBV29-1	TRBJ2-3	.	.	TGCAGCGTTGAACGGAGCGGCGACACGCAGTATTTT	CSVERSGDTQYF
TRBV6-2/TRBV6-3	TRBJ1-6	.	.	TGTGCCAGCAGCCTACAGGGTCTTGCTTCACCCCTCCACTTT	CASSLQGLASPLHF
TRBV27	TRBJ2-1	.	.	TGTGCCAGCACCCGGACGGGGTGGCCATACAATGAGCAGTTCTTC	CASTRTGWPYNEQFF
TRBV13	TRBJ1-1	.	.	TGTGCCAGCACCGAAAGGGGGGGGAGCACTGAAGCTTTCTTT	CASTERGGSTEAFF
TRBV20-1	TRBJ2-5	TRBD1	once	TGCAGTGCTAGTCCCACCGGGACAGGAGCCCAAGAGACCCAGTACTTC	CSASPTGTGAQETQYF
TRBV5-1	TRBJ2-1	TRBD2	once	TGCGCCAGCAGCGGCGGGACTAGAAATGAGCAGTTCTTC	CASSGGTRNEQFF
TRBV27	TRBJ1-4	TRBD1	.	TGTGCCAGCAGTGACGGGACAGGGGGTGAAAAACTGTTTTTT	CASSDGTGGEKLFF
TRBV19	TRBJ2-3	.	few	TGTGCCAGTAGTGACAGGTTTGATACGCAGTATTTT	CASSDRFDTQYF
TRBV5-4	TRBJ1-3	TRBD1	.	TGTGCCAGCAGCGGGACAGCACACTCTGGAAACACCATATATTTT	CASSGTAHSGNTIYF
TRBV6-5	TRBJ1-1	TRBD1	once	TGTGCCAGCAGTCCGGGACAGGGACTGAACACTGAAGCTTTCTTT	CASSPGQGLNTEAFF
TRBV6-1	TRBJ2-2	.	.	TGTGCCAGCAGTGGAGGAGGGTTGGCGGACACCGGGGAGCTGTTTTTT	CASSGGGLADTGELFF
TRBV5-1	TRBJ2-5	TRBD1	.	TGCGCCAGCAGCCCGGCCGGGACAGATGGGGAGACCCAGTACTTC	CASSPAGTDGETQYF
TRBV5-4	TRBJ2-1	TRBD2	.	TGTGCCAGCAGCGGGGGGGGAGCTTCGAATGAGCAGTTCTTC	CASSGGGASNEQFF
TRBV27	TRBJ2-2	.	.	TGTGCCAGCAGTTTCCGCACCGGGGAGCTGTTTTTT	CASSFRTGELFF
TRBV6-1	TRBJ2-1	TRBD2	.	TGTGCCAGCAGTGAATGGGGCGGGAGTAGATATGAGCAGTTCTTC	CASSEWGGSRYEQFF
TRBV7-9	TRBJ1-2	TRBD1	.	TGTGCCAGCAGCCCCGGGACAGGGGCAGATGGCTACACCTTC	CASSPGTGADGYTF
TRBV7-2	TRBJ2-4	.	.	TGTGCCAGCAGCTTCGGAGGGTATAACATTCAGTACTTC	CASSFGGYNIQYF
TRBV9	TRBJ2-3	.	.	TGTGCCAGCAGCCCCACCGGGGACACAGATACGCAGTATTTT	CASSPTGDTDTQYF
TRBV6-1	TRBJ2-3	.	.	TGTGCCAGCAGTGAAGTTAGCAGGGGTCGCTCGGGTACGCAGTATTTT	CASSEVSRGRSGTQYF
TRBV18	TRBJ1-1	.	.	TGTGCCAGCTCACCACTTCTAGGGAACACTGAAGCTTTCTTT	CASSPLLGNTEAFF
TRBV18	TRBJ1-5	TRBD1	.	TGTGCCAGCTCACCGCTGGGACAGGGGAGCAATCAGCCCCAGCATTTT	CASSPLGQGSNQPQHF
TRBV5-8	TRBJ1-2	TRBD1	.	TGTGCCAGCAGCTCACTAGAGCTCAGGGGGCGTTCTGGCTACACCTTC	CASSSLELRGRSGYTF